This is a list of T cell receptor beta chains from one sample in a study of T cell responses to AZD1222 COVID-19 vaccine. Sequencing was performed with immunoSEQ multiplex PCR; in TCRdb, only in-frame clones are kept and a portion is missing. In the table there are under 200,000 clones, 88% of which are singletons. Sequenced material: peripheral blood, taken on day 0 of AZD1222 vaccination. Receptors were obtained from an adult in good health. Each CDR3 is given with its conserved first and last residue. A D gene is named only where the DNA matches it firmly. Size tells how often a clone was seen (once, few, many) or the class of an expanded clone, and some rows leave it out.

D gene,J gene,V gene,clone size,CDR3 protein,CDR3 DNA
TRBD1,TRBJ1-2,TRBV28,NA,CASSSSGTDNYGYTF,TGTGCCAGCAGTTCCTCCGGGACAGATAACTATGGCTACACCTTC
NA,TRBJ1-5,TRBV5-5,NA,CASSLRSNQPQHF,TGTGCCAGCAGCTTGCGTAGCAATCAGCCCCAGCATTTT
NA,TRBJ1-5,TRBV28,once,CASSSTGDSNQPQHF,TGTGCCAGCAGTTCGACAGGCGATAGCAATCAGCCCCAGCATTTT
NA,TRBJ2-5,TRBV21-1,NA,CASSLRSTRDRGETQYF,TGTGCCAGCAGCCTGCGTAGCACACGGGACCGCGGAGAGACCCAGTACTTC
TRBD2,TRBJ2-7,TRBV10-1,NA,CASRPQGGLAGDMYEQYF,TGCGCCAGCAGACCCCAGGGAGGGCTAGCGGGAGATATGTACGAGCAGTACTTC
NA,TRBJ1-6,TRBV3-1/TRBV3-2,NA,CASSRQLDNSPLHF,TGTGCCAGCAGCCGACAGCTCGATAATTCACCCCTCCACTTT
NA,TRBJ2-7,TRBV6-6,NA,CASSYSKGYEQYF,TGTGCCAGCAGTTACTCGAAAGGGTACGAGCAGTACTTC
TRBD1,TRBJ1-2,TRBV7-2,many,CASSFGQATLANYGYTF,TGTGCCAGCAGCTTCGGACAGGCGACCTTAGCTAACTATGGCTACACCTTC
TRBD1,TRBJ2-7,TRBV27,NA,CASSLQTTGRDEQYF,TGTGCCAGCAGCCTACAAACGACAGGGCGGGACGAGCAGTACTTC
NA,TRBJ1-5,TRBV3-1/TRBV3-2,NA,CASSFNSNQPQHF,TGTGCCAGCAGCTTTAATAGCAATCAGCCCCAGCATTTT
NA,TRBJ1-4,TRBV11-1,NA,CASSLDPEEKLFF,TGTGCCAGCAGCTTAGATCCCGAGGAAAAACTGTTTTTT
NA,TRBJ1-3,TRBV9,once,CASSVNRGSVAGNTIYF,TGTGCCAGCAGCGTGAATCGAGGGTCGGTAGCTGGAAACACCATATATTTT